The 4 T cell receptor beta chains below come from one sample, sequenced in a study of cytotoxic CD8 clonotypes in ibrutinib-treated CLL. Clones were sequenced by immunoSEQ multiplex PCR, and TCRdb holds only the in-frame ones, with some missing. Altogether about 50,000 clones are present, roughly 63% being singletons, with the ten largest covering around a quarter. The sequencing here drew on PBMCs, taken after 24 months of ibrutinib treatment. The receptors originated from a human donor with chronic lymphocytic leukemia.

This clone was picked up a small number of times. For the CDR3, the DNA is TGTGCCAGCAGTTTCGGCAGGGAAGGGCAGCCCCAGCATTTT. Protein sequence: CASSFGREGQPQHF. This chain links TRBV27 with TRBJ1-5, with D maybe TRBD1 (5 bases). V was clipped by 3 bases and J by 7 bases, with 13 bases between them. CDR1 is MNHEY, CDR2 SMNVEV, per germline (reference sequence). This CDR3 is 14 amino acids long.

This clone was detected once. The chain carries TRBV19 and TRBJ1-2, with D unclear. Per germline, CDR1 LNHDA and CDR2 SQIVND (reference sequence). Trimming left V 10 bases short and J 1 base short, with 10 bases between. This CDR3 comprises 12 residues. The CDR3: CATPDFNYGYTF. CDR3 nucleotide sequence: TGTGCCACCCCGGACTTTAACTATGGCTACACCTTC.

This clone was counted once. The chain employs TRBV4-1 and TRBJ1-1; D is unclear. Trimming took off 1 base at V and 0 bases at J, with 9 bases between the two ends. The CDR3 consists of 15 residues. The germline gives CDR1 MGHRA, CDR2 YSYEKL. In DNA form, the CDR3 reads TGCGCCAGCAGCCAAGTGCCCCCTATGAACACTGAAGCTTTCTTT. It is translated as CASSQVPPMNTEAFF.

V is TRBV29-1 and J is TRBJ1-4; the D gene is possibly TRBD1 (6 bases). There are 18 residues in the CDR3. CDR1 and CDR2 from the germline V gene are SQVTM and ANQGSEA. Trimming pared 0 bases from V and 8 bases from J, leaving 25 bases between. The CDR3 region is CSVEDGPRADSTREKLFF. The CDR3 region has the DNA TGCAGCGTTGAAGATGGACCAAGGGCGGACAGTACAAGGGAAAAACTGTTTTTT. The entire variable domain, with the rest obtained from reference TRBV29-1 and TRBJ1-4, is as follows: SAVISQKPSRDICQRGTSLTIQCQVDSQVTMMFWYRQQPGQSLTLIATANQGSEATYESGFVIDKFPISRPNLTFSTLTVSNMSPEDSSIYLCSVEDGPRADSTREKLFFGSGTQLSVL.